The source of this T cell receptor beta chain is a study of T cell clonotyping in hematopoietic cell transplantation. General observations from the study: Without cell sorting, CD4 versus CD8 contributions remain unresolved.

The repertoire was sequenced with immunoSEQ multiplex PCR; TCRdb's copy has only in-frame clones and lacks some. The data show about 70,000 clones, just under 95% seen once. The CDR3 sequence is 15 residues long. Between the trimmed V and J ends, which lost 0 bases and 7 bases, there was a span of 13 bases. Germline V gene lookup returns CDR1 SGDLS and CDR2 YYNGEE. On this clone: Its antigen is as yet unknown.

The clonotype originates from a man in his fifties or sixties in good health. Some clones in this sample may be carry-over from other donors' samples. V and J are TRBV9 and TRBJ1-4; D may be TRBD1 (5 bases). The specimen was peripheral blood mononuclear cells. The CDR3 DNA is TGTGCCAGCAGCGTAGTAGGGGCGAGGGGTGAAAAACTGTTTTTT. This codes for CASSVVGARGEKLFF. Full variable domain (remainder filled in from reference TRBV9 and TRBJ1-4): DSGVTQTPKHLITATGQRVTLRCSPRSGDLSVYWYQQSLDQGLQFLIQYYNGEERAKGNILERFSAQQFPDLHSELNLSSLELGDSALYFCASSVVGARGEKLFFGSGTQLSVL.